This T cell receptor (beta chain) derives from a study of response to subunit inactivated influenza vaccine. Germline CDR1 reads SGHRS; CDR2 reads YFSETQ. Trimming stripped 0 bases from V and 1 base from J, with 19 bases between. The length of the CDR3 is 18 residues. TCRdb independently ran MiXCR on the RT-PCR reads; one entry per CDR3 protein. Of roughly 700,000 distinct CDR3 sequences listed, about 15% were seen once; the top ten hold 6.5% to 8.5%. This clonotype came up a few times. This receptor was obtained from a man aged 45 to 65 who received an inactivated influenza vaccine. Specimen: PBMCs from blood, collected around 15 days before vaccination. This chain joins TRBV5-1 and TRBJ2-5; D might be TRBD1 or TRBD2, each matching 5 bases. The CDR3 sequence is CASSLASTRDPFQETQYF. CDR3 DNA sequence: TGCGCCAGCAGCTTGGCCAGTACGAGGGACCCATTCCAAGAGACCCAGTACTTC.